The rows below give T cell receptor beta chains drawn from one sample of a study of radiotherapy plus CTLA-4 blockade in lung cancer. The protocol was immunoSEQ multiplex PCR, while the TCRdb copy is restricted to in-frame clones and leaves out a portion. The data show about 95,000 clones, approximately 78% seen once. This specimen consisted of peripheral blood, obtained from a patient treated with radiotherapy plus ipilimumab. The receptors originated from a human donor with non-small cell lung cancer who had a partial response to radiotherapy plus ipilimumab. Both conserved end residues are part of each CDR3. D genes are given only for firm matches. Some rows have no size entry. The others give once, few or many, or a class for an expanded clone.

.	TRBJ2-4	TRBV5-8	.	TGTGCCAGCAGCTTGGTGGGTGGCGGAGCCAAAAACATTCAGTACTTC	CASSLVGGGAKNIQYF
.	TRBJ2-6	TRBV5-6	.	TGTGCCAGCAGCCAGGCCTCTGGGGCCAACGTCCTGACTTTC	CASSQASGANVLTF
.	TRBJ1-1	TRBV5-1	TRBD1	TGCGCCAGCAGCTTGGGTGGACAGGCGAACACTGAAGCTTTCTTT	CASSLGGQANTEAFF
.	TRBJ1-6	TRBV7-2	TRBD1	TGTGCCAGCAGCCCGACAGGGTTAAGTGGCTCACCCCTCCACTTT	CASSPTGLSGSPLHF
.	TRBJ1-2	TRBV19	TRBD1	TGTGCCAGTAGTCTGAGGGGACAGGGCCATGGCTACACCTTC	CASSLRGQGHGYTF
few	TRBJ1-3	TRBV10-3	.	TGTGCCACCGCCACTCAGGGTCCGGATTCTGGAAACACCATATATTTT	CATATQGPDSGNTIYF
.	TRBJ2-5	TRBV28	.	TGTGCCAGCAGTTTGGCGGGGTTCCAAGAGACCCAGTACTTC	CASSLAGFQETQYF
.	TRBJ1-2	TRBV28	TRBD1	TGTGCCAGCAGGGGGACAGGAGCGAACTATGGCTACACCTTC	CASRGTGANYGYTF
.	TRBJ2-1	TRBV5-1	.	TGCGCCAGCAGTCTTCCCGGGGGAGACAATGAGCAGTTCTTC	CASSLPGGDNEQFF
.	TRBJ1-5	TRBV19	.	TGTGCCAGTAGTAACAGGGAGCAGCCCCAGCATTTT	CASSNREQPQHF
.	TRBJ2-1	TRBV27	TRBD1	TGTGCCAGCAGTCTGAGGGGGCGTTACAATGAGCAGTTCTTC	CASSLRGRYNEQFF
.	TRBJ1-2	TRBV29-1	TRBD1	TGCAGCGTCGAAACAGGGGGCGCAGGCTACACCTTC	CSVETGGAGYTF
.	TRBJ2-7	TRBV5-4	.	TGTGCCAGCAGCCCGCGGGCGGGGCGGCACGAGCAGTACTTC	CASSPRAGRHEQYF
once	TRBJ2-5	TRBV30	.	TGTGCCTGGAGTGTGGGACTCCCGGCGGCCCAGTACTTC	CAWSVGLPAAQYF
.	TRBJ1-6	TRBV5-5	.	TGTGCCAGCAGCTTCGCGGGGATGGATTCACCCCTCCACTTT	CASSFAGMDSPLHF
.	TRBJ2-1	TRBV6-5	.	TGTGCCAGCTTATTGGGCGGGGCATTCAATGAGCAGTTCTTC	CASLLGGAFNEQFF
.	TRBJ1-2	TRBV27	TRBD1	TGTGCCAGCAGTTCCCTTACAGGGGGCTCTAACTATGGCTACACCTTC	CASSSLTGGSNYGYTF
.	TRBJ1-5	TRBV19	.	TGTGCCAGTAGTATAGATGGAGGGTATGGGGATCAGCCCCAGCATTTT	CASSIDGGYGDQPQHF
.	TRBJ1-1	TRBV10-2	TRBD1	TGCGCCAGCAGTGAAGCAGGGGGAACTGAAGCTTTCTTT	CASSEAGGTEAFF
.	TRBJ1-2	TRBV25-1	TRBD1	TGTGCCAGCAGTGAATTGAGGGGACAGGGGGCGCCGAACGGCTACACCTTC	CASSELRGQGAPNGYTF
.	TRBJ1-2	TRBV28	TRBD1	TGTGCCAGCAGTTTTCCACCGACAGGGTCCCGCTATGGCTACACCTTC	CASSFPPTGSRYGYTF
.	TRBJ1-5	TRBV7-9	TRBD1	TGTGCCAGCAGCCAAGATCTGACAGGGACCCAGCCCCAGCATTTT	CASSQDLTGTQPQHF
once	TRBJ2-3	TRBV5-8	TRBD1	TGTGCCAGCAGCCTACGTCCGACAGGGTTCGATACGCAGTATTTT	CASSLRPTGFDTQYF
once	TRBJ2-5	TRBV5-1	TRBD1	TGCGCCAGCAGCTCCGGGGGACAGGTGACAGAGACCCAGTACTTC	CASSSGGQVTETQYF
.	TRBJ2-7	TRBV28	TRBD2	TGTGCCAGCAGTCACAGACTAGCGGGGCTTTACGAGCAGTACTTC	CASSHRLAGLYEQYF
.	TRBJ2-1	TRBV2	TRBD2	TGTGCCAGCCGAAATACGGGTCTAGCGGGAGAAAATGAGCAGTTCTTC	CASRNTGLAGENEQFF
.	TRBJ2-3	TRBV7-2	TRBD1	TGTGCCAGCAGCTCAGGACAGGGCCGCACAGATACGCAGTATTTT	CASSSGQGRTDTQYF
.	TRBJ1-2	TRBV2	.	TGTGCCAGCAATGGGGGCCTTAACTATGGCTACACCTTC	CASNGGLNYGYTF
.	TRBJ2-5	TRBV6-1	.	TGTGCCAGCAGTGCCTCGGACACCGAGACCCAGTACTTC	CASSASDTETQYF
.	TRBJ2-3	TRBV18	TRBD1	TGTGCCAGCTCACCCGACAGGGGGGCAGATACGCAGTATTTT	CASSPDRGADTQYF
.	TRBJ2-1	TRBV25-1	TRBD2	TGTGCCAGCGGCCGACTAGCGGGAACCGGGGATGAGCAGTTCTTC	CASGRLAGTGDEQFF
.	TRBJ2-7	TRBV28	.	TGTGCCAGCAGTACTTCCCGGTCGGGGGTCTACGAGCAGTACTTC	CASSTSRSGVYEQYF
once	TRBJ1-4	TRBV7-2	.	TGTGCCAGCGGCCTCCCGGGGACTAATGAAAAACTGTTTTTT	CASGLPGTNEKLFF
.	TRBJ2-1	TRBV5-1	.	TGCGCCAGCAACCCGACAGGCGGGGAGCAGTTCTTC	CASNPTGGEQFF
.	TRBJ2-3	TRBV18	TRBD2	TGTGCCAGCTCACCACGACTAGCGGGAGGGAAGAGCACAGATACGCAGTATTTT	CASSPRLAGGKSTDTQYF
.	TRBJ1-5	TRBV19	TRBD1	TGTGCCAGTAGTGGGGCGGACAGGGTCGGCGGCCAGCCCCAGCATTTT	CASSGADRVGGQPQHF
few	TRBJ2-1	TRBV18	TRBD1	TGTGCCAGCTCACCGCAGGGGGTCCCTACATTGGATGAGCAGTTCTTC	CASSPQGVPTLDEQFF
.	TRBJ2-4	TRBV6-5	.	TGTGCCACCTGGGGGCAGGAAGAAAACATTCAGTACTTC	CATWGQEENIQYF
few	TRBJ1-5	TRBV15	.	TGTGCCACCAGCAGAGATAAAAAACAGCCCCAGCATTTT	CATSRDKKQPQHF